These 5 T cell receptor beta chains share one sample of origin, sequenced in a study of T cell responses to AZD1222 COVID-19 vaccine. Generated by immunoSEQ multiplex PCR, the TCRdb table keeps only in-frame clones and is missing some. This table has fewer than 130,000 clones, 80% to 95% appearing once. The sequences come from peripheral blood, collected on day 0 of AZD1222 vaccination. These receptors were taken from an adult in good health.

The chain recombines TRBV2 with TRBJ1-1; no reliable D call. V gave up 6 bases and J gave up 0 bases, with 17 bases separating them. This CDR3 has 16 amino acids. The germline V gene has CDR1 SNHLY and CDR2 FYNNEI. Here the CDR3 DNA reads TGTGCCAGCAGCCCAAAGGGCCGATGGTTGAACACTGAAGCTTTCTTT. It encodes CASSPKGRWLNTEAFF. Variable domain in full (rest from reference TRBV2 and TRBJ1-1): EPEVTQTPSHQVTQMGQEVILRCVPISNHLYFYWYRQILGQKVEFLVSFYNNEISEKSEIFDDQFSVERPDGSNFTLKIRSTKLEDSAMYFCASSPKGRWLNTEAFFGQGTRLTVV.

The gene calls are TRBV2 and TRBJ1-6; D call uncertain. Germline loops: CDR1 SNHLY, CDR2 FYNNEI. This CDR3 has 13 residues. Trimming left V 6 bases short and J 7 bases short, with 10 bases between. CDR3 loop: CASRGSVNSPLHF. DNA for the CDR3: TGTGCCAGCAGGGGCAGCGTCAATTCACCCCTCCACTTT. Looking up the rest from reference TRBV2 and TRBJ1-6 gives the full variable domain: EPEVTQTPSHQVTQMGQEVILRCVPISNHLYFYWYRQILGQKVEFLVSFYNNEISEKSEIFDDQFSVERPDGSNFTLKIRSTKLEDSAMYFCASRGSVNSPLHFGNGTRLTVT.

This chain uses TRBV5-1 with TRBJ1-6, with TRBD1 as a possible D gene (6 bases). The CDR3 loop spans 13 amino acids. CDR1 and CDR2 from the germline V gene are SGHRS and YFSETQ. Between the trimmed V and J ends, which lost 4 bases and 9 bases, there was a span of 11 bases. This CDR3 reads CASSQTGSSPLHF. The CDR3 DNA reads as TGCGCCAGCAGCCAGACAGGAAGTTCACCCCTCCACTTT.

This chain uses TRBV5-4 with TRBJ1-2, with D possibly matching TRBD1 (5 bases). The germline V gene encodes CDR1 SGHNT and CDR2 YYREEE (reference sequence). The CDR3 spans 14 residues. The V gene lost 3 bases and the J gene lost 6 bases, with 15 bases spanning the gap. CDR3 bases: TGTGCCAGCAGCTACGGGACGCGCCGGGATGGCTACACCTTC. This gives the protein CASSYGTRRDGYTF.

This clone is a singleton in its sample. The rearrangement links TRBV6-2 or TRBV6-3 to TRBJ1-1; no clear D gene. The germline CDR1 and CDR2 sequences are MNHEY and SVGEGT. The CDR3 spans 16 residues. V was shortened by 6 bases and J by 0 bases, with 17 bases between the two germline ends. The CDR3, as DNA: TGTGCCAGCAGCCGACCCTTGGAGGCGGTGAACACTGAAGCTTTCTTT. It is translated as CASSRPLEAVNTEAFF.